A single sample is the source of the 17 T cell receptor beta chains below, sequenced in a study of shared clonotypes between healthy human individuals. CD45RO-negative, CCR7-selected cells formed the naive CD8 fraction, which excluded terminally differentiated effector memory CD45RA+ cells. The table came from immunoSEQ multiplex PCR; TCRdb's copy has only in-frame clones and leaves some out. The sample has millions of clones, 85% to 95% seen once. Sequencing used naive CD8+ T cells sorted from blood. The receptors shown here come from a man between 18 and 29 years old in good health.

This sequence joins TRBV6-8 and TRBJ2-3; TRBD2 matches at 10 bases. Germline CDR1 is MNHGY and CDR2 is SAAAGT. CDR3 length equals 16 residues. Trimming cost V 2 bases and J 1 base; bases outside gene matches: 3. CDR3 DNA: TGTGCCAGCAGTTACGGGACTAGCGAATGCACAGATACGCAGTATTTT. Translation: CASSYGTSECTDTQYF.

This rearrangement joins TRBV30 to TRBJ2-1, with TRBD1 matching over 9 bases. Trimming took 4 bases from V and 2 from J; bases not matched to a gene: 6. Per the germline V gene, CDR1 is GTSNPN and CDR2 is SVGIG (reference sequence). The CDR3 runs to 15 residues. CDR3 loop: CAWNTGGFPYNEQFF. For the CDR3, the DNA is TGTGCCTGGAATACAGGGGGCTTCCCCTACAATGAGCAGTTCTTC.

The V and J genes are TRBV30 and TRBJ2-1; D may be TRBD2 (7 bases). This CDR3 has 14 residues. Trimming removed 7 bases at V and 2 bases at J, with 15 bases between. Per germline, CDR1 GTSNPN and CDR2 SVGIG (reference sequence). CDR3 nucleotides: TGTGCCTCGTTCGGGGGGCTAGCCTACAATGAGCAGTTCTTC. Protein: CASFGGLAYNEQFF.

V gene TRBV28 combines with J gene TRBJ2-2; tentatively, D is TRBD2 (5 bases). Germline V gives CDR1 MDHEN, CDR2 SYDVKM. Trimming stripped 5 bases from V and 6 bases from J, with 25 bases between. The length of the CDR3 is 18 residues. The CDR3 DNA is TGTGCCAGCAGTCCAGAGGGATTTTGGGCAACTGGGGCCGGGGAGCTGTTTTTT. This gives the protein CASSPEGFWATGAGELFF.

The chain joins TRBV28 to TRBJ2-1, with D possibly matching TRBD1 (6 bases). The germline V and J ends were trimmed by 5 bases and 8 bases, with 16 bases remaining between them. The V gene's germline CDR1 is MDHEN and CDR2 SYDVKM. This CDR3 region has 14 residues. The CDR3 coding sequence is TGTGCCAGCAGTCCGCAGGTGGGGGCCGATGAGCAGTTCTTC. Encoded protein: CASSPQVGADEQFF.

The gene calls are TRBV6-6 and TRBJ2-7; TRBD1 agrees at 7 bases. Looked up from germline, CDR1 is MNHNY and CDR2 is SVGAGI (reference sequence). The CDR3 length is 15 residues. J was trimmed by 3 bases and V by 4 bases; bases with no gene match: 9. The CDR3 DNA is TGTGCCAGCAGTTCTACCCAGACAGGGATCTACGAGCAGTACTTC. As protein: CASSSTQTGIYEQYF.

A note on this clone: Other DNA sequences in this specimen translate into the identical CDR3. This rearrangement joins TRBV27 to TRBJ2-6; D assignment may be TRBD1 or TRBD2 (5 bases each). CDR1 is MNHEY, CDR2 SMNVEV, per germline (reference sequence). This CDR3 has 16 residues. V dropped 3 bases and J dropped 0 bases, with 9 bases sitting between them. This CDR3 reads CASSFLGVSGANVLTF. The DNA of the CDR3 is TGTGCCAGCAGTTTCTTGGGGGTCTCTGGGGCCAACGTCCTGACTTTC.

About this clone: Other DNA sequences in the same sample also yield this CDR3. V is TRBV2 and J is TRBJ2-7; 11 nucleotides align to TRBD1. CDR1 is SNHLY and CDR2 is FYNNEI in the germline V gene. With V trimmed by 7 bases and J by 3 bases, 2 bases remained unmatched. There are 13 residues in the CDR3. CDR3 loop: CASTGTGGYEQYF. The CDR3 nucleotides are TGTGCCAGCACGGGGACAGGGGGCTACGAGCAGTACTTC. The variable domain in full, with the rest retrieved from reference TRBV2 and TRBJ2-7, is EPEVTQTPSHQVTQMGQEVILRCVPISNHLYFYWYRQILGQKVEFLVSFYNNEISEKSEIFDDQFSVERPDGSNFTLKIRSTKLEDSAMYFCASTGTGGYEQYFGPGTRLTVT.

The chain carries TRBV11-2 and TRBJ2-2; the match to TRBD1 covers 7 bases. This CDR3 contains 15 residues. V lost 5 bases, J lost 4 bases, and 7 bases stayed unmatched. Germline V lookup: CDR1 SGHAT, CDR2 FQNNGV. CDR3 coding DNA: TGTGCCAGCAGCCAAGGGACAGCCAGCACCGGGGAGCTGTTTTTT. It encodes CASSQGTASTGELFF.

This chain uses TRBV6-4 with TRBJ2-7, with 9 bases lining up with TRBD1. V was clipped by 7 bases and J by 7 bases; unmatched bases: 11. Germline V gene data show CDR1 as MRHNA and CDR2 as SNTAGT. The CDR3 is 14 amino acids. CDR3: CASTTRDRAKEQYF. CDR3 nucleotides: TGTGCCAGCACGACCAGGGACAGGGCTAAAGAGCAGTACTTC.

This rearrangement joins TRBV9 to TRBJ2-7; 7 nucleotides match TRBD2. Germline lookup yields CDR1 SGDLS and CDR2 YYNGEE. V was pared by 0 bases and J by 2 bases, with 5 bases of the junction left unmatched. CDR3 length: 15 residues. The DNA of the CDR3 is TGTGCCAGCAGCGTAGAGGGAGCGGGACCCTACGAGCAGTACTTC. This sequence encodes CASSVEGAGPYEQYF.

This clone was seen a few times. Other DNA sequences in this specimen translate into the identical CDR3. This sequence joins TRBV5-4 and TRBJ1-1; D is ambiguous. This CDR3 is built from 13 residues. CDR1 is SGHNT, CDR2 YYREEE, per germline (reference sequence). V was cut by 0 bases and J by 1 base, with 4 bases left in between. The CDR3 region has the DNA TGTGCCAGCAGCTTGGCGGAGAACACTGAAGCTTTCTTT. It is translated as CASSLAENTEAFF. Filled out from reference TRBV5-4 and TRBJ1-1, the complete variable domain reads ETGVTQSPTHLIKTRGQQVTLRCSSQSGHNTVSWYQQALGQGPQFIFQYYREEENGRGNFPPRFSGLQFPNYSSELNVNALELDDSALYLCASSLAENTEAFFGQGTRLTVV.

The rearrangement links TRBV7-9 to TRBJ2-7, with TRBD1 matching 8 bases. The length of the CDR3 is 15 residues. CDR1 is SEHNR and CDR2 is FQNEAQ in the germline V gene (reference sequence). V trimming: 4 bases; J trimming: 1 base; junction bases outside the gene matches: 6. CDR3 nucleotides: TGTGCCAGCAGCTATCGACAGGGGTCATCCTACGAGCAGTACTTC. Translating gives CASSYRQGSSYEQYF.

The chain couples TRBV27 to TRBJ1-1; D is undetermined. Trimming stripped 2 bases from V and 4 bases from J, with 8 bases between. CDR3 size: 13 residues. Per germline, CDR1 MNHEY and CDR2 SMNVEV (reference sequence). CDR3: CASSLTVGTEAFF. CDR3 bases: TGTGCCAGCAGTTTAACGGTAGGCACTGAAGCTTTCTTT.

The table lists this clone with a count of one. The V call is TRBV29-1, the J call TRBJ2-3, with unresolved D. The germline V and J ends were trimmed by 7 bases and 6 bases, with 26 bases remaining between them. The length of the CDR3 is 16 residues. Germline lookup yields CDR1 SQVTM and CDR2 ANQGSEA. This CDR3 is CSAMGLRSLGGDTQYF. The CDR3 DNA sequence: TGCAGCGCTATGGGTTTGCGCAGCTTGGGTGGGGATACGCAGTATTTT.

The rearrangement joins TRBV12-5 to TRBJ1-1, with TRBD1 as a possible D gene (5 bases). Per germline, CDR1 LGHNT and CDR2 FRNRAP. The CDR3 loop spans 17 amino acids. Between the trimmed V and J ends, which lost 0 bases and 0 bases, there was a span of 14 bases. CDR3 DNA: TGTGCTAGTGGTTTGGTAACCGGGACGCCCATGAACACTGAAGCTTTCTTT. Translated: CASGLVTGTPMNTEAFF.

The chain is built from TRBV19 and TRBJ1-4; 7 nucleotides agree with TRBD1. The V gene's germline CDR1 is LNHDA and CDR2 SQIVND (reference sequence). The length of the CDR3 is 12 residues. V shed 5 bases, J shed 8 bases, and the junction held 2 bases outside the gene matches. CDR3 nucleotide sequence: TGTGCCAGTAGTGGACAGGACGAAAAACTGTTTTTT. The encoded protein is CASSGQDEKLFF.